This T cell receptor beta chain was found in a study of shared clonotypes between healthy human individuals. Study-level findings and limits: Only blood was sampled; tissue repertoires likely differ.

As regards this clone: Its antigen is currently unknown.

The length of the CDR3 is 14 residues. V lost 2 bases and J lost 5; bases outside the gene matches: 6. Germline CDR1 reads SGHNT; CDR2 reads YYREEE (reference sequence). The authors split each subset's genomic DNA evenly across several immunoSEQ plates. Template for every sorted-subset replicate PCR totaled about 0.2 ug DNA, about 30,000 T cell genomes. Generated by immunoSEQ multiplex PCR, the TCRdb table keeps only in-frame clones and is missing some. The sample yields over a million clones, over 95% seen once. The sequenced sample was naive CD4+ T cells sorted from blood. Noted subset: CD45RA+ positively selected. The TCR originated in a man aged 25-45 years in good health. V gene TRBV5-4 combines with J gene TRBJ2-5; 7 bases are shared with TRBD2. In DNA, the CDR3 is TGTGCCAGCAGCTTAGGACTAGAGGCGGAGACCCAGTACTTC. Encoded protein: CASSLGLEAETQYF.